These T cell receptor beta chains were read from a single sample in a study of T cell responses to AZD1222 COVID-19 vaccine. TCRdb's table, derived via immunoSEQ multiplex PCR, lists solely in-frame clones and lacks some. This repertoire shows around 160,000 clones, 92% found once; its top ten account for roughly 1.4%. This specimen consisted of peripheral blood, obtained 28 days after the second AZD1222 dose. The receptor set was obtained from an adult who received the AZD1222 COVID-19 vaccine. The CDR3 runs from the conserved cysteine through the conserved F or W. Each record gives: clone size, J gene, V gene, D gene, CDR3 DNA, CDR3 protein. A D gene is named only where the DNA matches it firmly. Clone size is shown for a subset of rows, as once, few, many or a class of expanded clone.

>-|TRBJ2-3|TRBV6-5|TRBD1
TGTGCCAGCCACCCGGGGACAGGGGGCGCAGATACGCAGTATTTT
CASHPGTGGADTQYF
>once|TRBJ1-1|TRBV6-4|TRBD1
TGTGCCAGCAGTGACTCGATACAGGGGACTGAAGCTTTCTTT
CASSDSIQGTEAFF
>-|TRBJ2-3|TRBV19|-
TGTGCCAGTAGGGGGAGCTACACGAATACGCAGTATTTT
CASRGSYTNTQYF
>-|TRBJ1-2|TRBV6-2/TRBV6-3|-
TGTGCCAGCAGTTACCCGCCTGGGGAGGCCTATGGCTACACCTTC
CASSYPPGEAYGYTF
>-|TRBJ1-2|TRBV30|-
TGTGCCTGGACCGTCGGGGGGTATGGCTACACCTTC
CAWTVGGYGYTF
>-|TRBJ2-2|TRBV9|TRBD2
TGTGCCAGCAGCGTAGGGGGGAGGGTGTTGTTCGGCGGGGAGCTGTTTTTT
CASSVGGRVLFGGELFF
>once|TRBJ1-6|TRBV19|-
TGTGCCAGTAGTATTCCCAATTCACCCCTCCACTTT
CASSIPNSPLHF
>-|TRBJ1-5|TRBV30|TRBD1
TGTGCCTGGAGGGAACAGGGGGATCAGCCCCAGCATTTT
CAWREQGDQPQHF
>-|TRBJ1-5|TRBV27|TRBD1
TGTGCCAGCAGTTCCGGGACAGGGGGCGCCCGTTATAGCAATCAGCCCCAGCATTTT
CASSSGTGGARYSNQPQHF
>-|TRBJ2-1|TRBV10-3|-
TGTGCCATCAGTGCCGGCGGGGCAAGGTACAATGAGCAGTTCTTC
CAISAGGARYNEQFF
>-|TRBJ2-3|TRBV9|-
TGTGCCAGCAGCGTAAGCGGTGGGGGACCCACAGATACGCAGTATTTT
CASSVSGGGPTDTQYF
>-|TRBJ2-7|TRBV5-8|TRBD1
TGTGCCAGCAGCTTGGGAGGGACAGTCTACGAGCAGTACTTC
CASSLGGTVYEQYF
>-|TRBJ2-3|TRBV7-9|TRBD2
TGTGCCAGCAGCCCTGGGACTAGCGGCACAGATACGCAGTATTTT
CASSPGTSGTDTQYF
>-|TRBJ1-1|TRBV6-2/TRBV6-3|-
TGTGCCAGCAGTTACTCGAGGAGGGGTTCTGCTGAAGCTTTCTTT
CASSYSRRGSAEAFF
>-|TRBJ1-1|TRBV5-1|-
TGCGCCAGCAGCTCGCGGAAACTGACAGAGAACACTGAAGCTTTCTTT
CASSSRKLTENTEAFF
>-|TRBJ2-7|TRBV7-2|-
TGTGCCAGCGGGGCGGGTAGCTCCTACGAGCAGTACTTC
CASGAGSSYEQYF
>few|TRBJ1-1|TRBV20-1|-
TGCAGTGCTAGTCTAGGGGAGGGCACTGAAGCTTTCTTT
CSASLGEGTEAFF
>-|TRBJ1-2|TRBV29-1|TRBD1
TGCAGCGGTCAGACAGGGGACTATGGCTACACCTTC
CSGQTGDYGYTF